One sample yielded the 21 T cell receptor beta chains listed below, sequenced in a study of T-cell memory formation after mild COVID-19. TCRdb re-called the 5' RACE reads through MiXCR, storing one row per CDR3 protein. The sample has 300,000 to 350,000 distinct CDR3 sequences, approximately 15% seen once. The sample was PBMCs or a T cell subset sorted from them (not recorded which). The receptors were gathered from a man between 18 and 29 years old who had mild COVID-19 (a few samples of this study predate the infection). Cell type and time point are not known.

In regard to this clonotype: At one of its ends the junction is not consistent with the germline gene, which may arise from a read error. This rearrangement joins TRBV2 to TRBJ2-7; D is perhaps TRBD1 or TRBD2 (5 bases each). The CDR3 has 13 amino acids. Germline-derived CDR1 and CDR2 are SNHLY and FYNNEI. This CDR3 is CASSAGAKGEKYF. The CDR3 DNA is TGTGCCAGCAGCGCCGGGGCAAAAGGCGAGAAGTACTTC.

CDR3 DNA: TGTGCCAGCAGTCTAGACCGGGACAGGGCGACCGGGGAGCTGTTTTTT. Its protein is CASSLDRDRATGELFF. The chain has TRBV27 and TRBJ2-2; 9 bases are shared with TRBD1. Germline V gene data show CDR1 as MNHEY and CDR2 as SMNVEV (reference sequence). The junction had 9 bases not matched to a gene; V was cut back by 5 bases and J by 5 bases. The CDR3 loop spans 16 amino acids.

In its sample, this clonotype was seen a few times. This rearrangement joins TRBV7-8 to TRBJ2-7; D not certain. Trimming removed 1 base at V and 2 bases at J, with 12 bases between. Per the germline V gene, CDR1 is SGHVS and CDR2 is FQNEAQ. This CDR3 is built from 15 residues. The CDR3 here is CASSLDQTATYEQYF. The DNA of the CDR3 is TGTGCCAGCAGCTTAGACCAGACGGCGACCTACGAGCAGTACTTC.

This clonotype was recorded a few times. The CDR3 here is CASSLTLSTGELFF. CDR3 nucleotides: TGTGCCAGCAGCTTAACTCTTTCCACCGGGGAGCTGTTTTTT. The gene calls are TRBV7-3 and TRBJ2-2; D is uncertain. The CDR3 is 14 residues long. Germline CDR1 and CDR2: SGHTA and FQGTGA. V was shortened by 0 bases and J by 4 bases, with 6 bases between the two germline ends.

The gene calls are TRBV12-3 or TRBV12-4 and TRBJ1-5; tentative D call: TRBD1 (6 bases). Trimming pared 7 bases from V and 4 bases from J, leaving 11 bases between. The CDR3 loop spans 13 amino acids. CDR3 in amino acids: CASTSQGNQPQHF. Written as DNA, the CDR3 is TGTGCCAGCACCTCACAGGGTAATCAGCCCCAGCATTTT.

The gene calls are TRBV20-1 and TRBJ2-1; TRBD2 matches 9 bases. This CDR3 spans 13 amino acids. CDR1 and CDR2 (germline): DFQATT, SNEGSKA (reference sequence). The V and J ends lost 3 bases and 5 bases, in that order; junction bases with no gene match: 2. Here the CDR3 reads CSARTSGDNEQFF. DNA for the CDR3: TGCAGTGCTAGGACTAGCGGAGACAATGAGCAGTTCTTC.

V is TRBV6-6 and J is TRBJ2-2; D is unresolved. In germline, CDR1 is MNHNY, CDR2 SVGAGI (reference sequence). V was trimmed by 2 bases and J by 6 bases, leaving 16 bases between them. The CDR3 length is 16 residues. CDR3 sequence reads: CASSYPENSIPGELFF. The CDR3 DNA is TGTGCCAGCAGTTACCCGGAAAACTCGATACCCGGGGAGCTGTTTTTT.

This CDR3 reads CASNRDRSTYEQYV. The DNA for the CDR3 is TGTGCCAGCAATCGGGACAGGTCAACCTACGAGCAGTACGTC. This chain connects TRBV21-1 to TRBJ2-7; TRBD1 was called by the table and not checked on the DNA. TRBV21-1 constitutes a pseudogene. This CDR3 has 14 residues.

This clonotype was counted between two and nine times. The V call is TRBV10-3, the J call TRBJ2-3; D unresolved. This CDR3 contains 13 residues. V dropped 2 bases and J dropped 1 base, with 4 bases sitting between them. Germline loops: CDR1 ENHRY, CDR2 SYGVKD. The CDR3 DNA is TGTGCCATCAGTGAGACCCGCACAGATACGCAGTATTTT. Protein: CAISETRTDTQYF.

Only a few counts were recorded for this clonotype. The CDR3 DNA reads TGTGCCAGCAGCTTCCAACAGGGTCAAGAGACCCAGTACTTC. Translation: CASSFQQGQETQYF. The rearrangement joins TRBV7-9 to TRBJ2-5; possible D gene TRBD1, 6 bases. Germline values: CDR1 SEHNR, CDR2 FQNEAQ (reference sequence). This CDR3 contains 14 residues. Trimming shortened V by 3 bases and J by 2 bases, and 10 bases separated the two germline ends.

The V call is TRBV9, the J call TRBJ1-1; no clear D. The CDR3 spans 15 residues. Looked up from germline, CDR1 is SGDLS and CDR2 is YYNGEE. With 0 bases removed from V and 5 bases from J, the gap between germline ends came to 14 bases. The CDR3 here is CASSVEGDGGTEAFF. CDR3 in DNA: TGTGCCAGCAGCGTAGAAGGAGACGGAGGGACTGAAGCTTTCTTT. The whole variable domain, filled in from reference TRBV9 and TRBJ1-1, reads DSGVTQTPKHLITATGQRVTLRCSPRSGDLSVYWYQQSLDQGLQFLIQYYNGEERAKGNILERFSAQQFPDLHSELNLSSLELGDSALYFCASSVEGDGGTEAFFGQGTRLTVV.

The genes are TRBV4-2 and TRBJ2-1; 7 bases agree with TRBD2. Germline V gene lookup returns CDR1 LGHNA and CDR2 YNFKEQ. Germline trimming cut 4 bases from V and 0 bases from J; bases unmatched to any gene: 6. CDR3 size: 16 residues. CDR3 region: CASSPLAASSYNEQFF. CDR3 nucleotide sequence: TGTGCCAGCAGCCCCCTAGCGGCTAGCTCCTACAATGAGCAGTTCTTC.

This clonotype was counted at least ten times. The rearrangement joins TRBV5-1 to TRBJ2-2; D uncertain. The CDR3 spans 14 residues. The V gene lost 3 bases and the J gene lost 1 base, with 7 bases spanning the gap. Germline V CDR1 and CDR2: SGHRS, YFSETQ. The CDR3 sequence is CASSSRENTGELFF. In nucleotides, the CDR3 is TGCGCCAGCAGCTCCAGAGAGAACACCGGGGAGCTGTTTTTT.

This chain links TRBV6-2 or TRBV6-3 with TRBJ2-3, with D possibly being TRBD2 (5 bases). V was cut by 6 bases and J by 2 bases, with 15 bases left in between. Germline loops: CDR1 MNHEY, CDR2 SVGEGT. The CDR3 loop spans 15 amino acids. The CDR3: CASSQDFSITDTQYF. CDR3 nucleotide sequence: TGTGCCAGCAGCCAGGACTTTTCCATCACAGATACGCAGTATTTT.

The rearrangement uses TRBV4-2 and TRBJ1-5; D gene uncertain. CDR1 and CDR2 (germline): LGHNA, YNFKEQ. This CDR3 region has 13 residues. The V and J ends lost 0 bases and 7 bases respectively, with 7 bases between them. CDR3 bases: TGTGCCAGCAGCCAAGAGACGGGCCAGCCCCAGCATTTT. Amino acids: CASSQETGQPQHF.

This clonotype turned up a few times. This chain joins TRBV20-1 and TRBJ2-5; 8 nucleotides agree with TRBD1. Losses at the gene ends were 2 bases for V and 9 bases for J; bases not matched to a gene: 8. CDR1 is DFQATT and CDR2 is SNEGSKA in the germline V gene (reference sequence). The CDR3 length is 13 residues. The CDR3 is CSARSPQGEAQYF. The CDR3 nucleotides are TGCAGTGCTAGATCCCCACAGGGGGAGGCCCAGTACTTC.

In its sample, this clonotype was seen a few times. This sequence joins TRBV11-2 and TRBJ2-2; D unresolved. Deletions cut 5 bases from V and 8 bases from J, with 6 bases between. The CDR3 runs 11 residues. The V gene's germline CDR1 is SGHAT and CDR2 FQNNGV. The CDR3 bases are TGTGCCAGCAGCGGTTGGGGGGAGCTGTTTTTT. This translates into CASSGWGELFF. Using reference TRBV11-2 and TRBJ2-2 for the parts outside the CDR3, the full variable domain is EAGVAQSPRYKIIEKRQSVAFWCNPISGHATLYWYQQILGQGPKLLIQFQNNGVVDDSQLPKDRFSAERLKGVDSTLKIQPAKLEDSAVYLCASSGWGELFFGEGSRLTVL.

The chain is built from TRBV9 and TRBJ2-7; 10 nucleotides align to TRBD2. The CDR3 consists of 14 residues. The germline CDR1 and CDR2 sequences are SGDLS and YYNGEE. After removal of 3 bases from V and 5 bases from J, the junction contained 5 bases not matched to a gene. The CDR3 protein is CASSEGLAGDEQYF. The CDR3 DNA reads as TGTGCCAGCAGCGAGGGGCTAGCGGGGGACGAGCAGTACTTC.

In its sample, this clonotype was seen a few times. The rearrangement uses TRBV6-5 and TRBJ1-6; D gene uncertain. CDR3 length equals 13 residues. Germline loops: CDR1 MNHEY, CDR2 SVGAGI. V was shortened by 5 bases and J by 11 bases, with 13 bases between the two germline ends. CDR3 loop: CASSEGPRTPLHF. CDR3 bases: TGTGCCAGCAGTGAAGGCCCCCGAACACCCCTCCACTTT.

This clonotype appeared a few times. This chain joins TRBV6-6 and TRBJ1-6; D possibly corresponds to TRBD1 (5 bases). Per the germline V gene, CDR1 is MNHNY and CDR2 is SVGAGI (reference sequence). V lost 6 bases and J 7 bases, leaving 13 bases between the germline ends. The CDR3 totals 14 residues. The CDR3 spells CASSDRLWNSPLHF. For the CDR3, the DNA is TGTGCCAGCAGCGACAGATTGTGGAATTCACCCCTCCACTTT.

A few counts support this clonotype. The rearrangement uses TRBV12-3 or TRBV12-4 and TRBJ1-2; D gene unclear. V lost 6 bases and J lost 8, with 16 bases in between. The CDR3 is 13 amino acids. In DNA form, the CDR3 reads TGTGCCAGCAGCCCAACTGACCGGGGAGGCTACACCTTC. Its translation is CASSPTDRGGYTF.